These 3 T cell receptor beta chains share one sample of origin, sequenced in a study of cytomegalovirus exposure and HLA in healthy donors. The PCR contained 60 Vbeta and 13 Jbeta primers. Produced via immunoSEQ multiplex PCR; TCRdb's table is partial and in-frame only. This table holds tens of thousands of clones, approximately 80% found once. What was sequenced was PBMCs. The receptors derive from a male donor in good health and CMV-seronegative.

The V call is TRBV6-5, the J call TRBJ1-5; TRBD1 is a possible D gene (5 bases). This CDR3 comprises 14 residues. The V end lost 11 bases, the J end lost 4 bases, and 18 bases lay between the germline ends. Germline V gene sequence: CDR1 MNHEY, CDR2 SVGAGI. The DNA of the CDR3 is TGTGCCCCCCCCCGCGGGGGAAGTAATCAGCCCCAGCATTTT. As protein: CAPPRGGSNQPQHF.

The chain links TRBV4-3 to TRBJ2-7, with D perhaps matching TRBD1 (6 bases). CDR1 and CDR2 from the germline V gene are LGHNA and YSLEER. The CDR3 has 15 residues. With 4 bases removed from V and 0 bases from J, the gap between germline ends came to 13 bases. The CDR3 loop reads CASSPGQSSSYEQYF. The CDR3 DNA sequence: TGCGCCAGCAGCCCAGGACAGTCGAGCTCCTACGAGCAGTACTTC.

The chain recombines TRBV5-8 with TRBJ2-7, with 10 nucleotides matching TRBD1. V trimming: 4 bases; J trimming: 3 bases; junction bases outside the gene matches: 7. Germline-derived CDR1 and CDR2 are SGHTS and YDEGEE. This CDR3 spans 15 amino acids. DNA for the CDR3: TGTGCCAGCAGCCTGGGACAGGGGAAGGTCTACGAGCAGTACTTC. It is translated as CASSLGQGKVYEQYF.